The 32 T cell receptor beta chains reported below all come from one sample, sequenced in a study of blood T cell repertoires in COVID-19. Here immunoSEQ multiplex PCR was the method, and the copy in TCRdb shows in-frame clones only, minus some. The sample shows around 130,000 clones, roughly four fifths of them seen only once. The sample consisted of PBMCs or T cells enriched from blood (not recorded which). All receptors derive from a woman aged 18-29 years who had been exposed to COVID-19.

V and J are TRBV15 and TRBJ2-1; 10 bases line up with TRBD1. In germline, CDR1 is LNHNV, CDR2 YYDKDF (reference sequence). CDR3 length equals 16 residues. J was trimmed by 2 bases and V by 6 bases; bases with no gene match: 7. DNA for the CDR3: TGTGCCACCAGTAAACCCGGGACAGGGGCCTACAATGAGCAGTTCTTC. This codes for CATSKPGTGAYNEQFF.

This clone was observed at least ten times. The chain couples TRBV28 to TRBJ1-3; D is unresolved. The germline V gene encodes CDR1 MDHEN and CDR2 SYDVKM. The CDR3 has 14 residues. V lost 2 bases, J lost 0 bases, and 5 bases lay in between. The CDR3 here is CASSLPLSGNTIYF. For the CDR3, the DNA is TGTGCCAGCAGTTTACCCCTCTCTGGAAACACCATATATTTT.

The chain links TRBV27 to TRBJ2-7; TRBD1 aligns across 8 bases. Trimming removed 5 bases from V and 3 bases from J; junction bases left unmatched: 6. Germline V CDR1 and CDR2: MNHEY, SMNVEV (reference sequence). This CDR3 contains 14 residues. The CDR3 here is CASSPRQGSYEQYF. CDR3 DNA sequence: TGTGCCAGCAGTCCCAGACAGGGGAGCTACGAGCAGTACTTC.

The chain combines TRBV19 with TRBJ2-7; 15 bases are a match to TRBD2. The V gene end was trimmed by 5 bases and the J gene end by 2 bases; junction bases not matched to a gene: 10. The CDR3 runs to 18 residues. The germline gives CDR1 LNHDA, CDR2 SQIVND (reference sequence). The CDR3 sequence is CASSSLGTSGRFTYEQYF. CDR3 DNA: TGTGCCAGTAGTTCTCTCGGGACTAGCGGGAGGTTCACCTACGAGCAGTACTTC.

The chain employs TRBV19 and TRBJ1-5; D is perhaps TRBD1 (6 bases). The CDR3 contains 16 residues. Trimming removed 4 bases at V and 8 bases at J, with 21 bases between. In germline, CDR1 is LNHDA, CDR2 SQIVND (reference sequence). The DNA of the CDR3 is TGTGCCAGTAGTAAACCATTACAGGGAGGGCTGGAGCCCCAGCATTTT. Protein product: CASSKPLQGGLEPQHF.

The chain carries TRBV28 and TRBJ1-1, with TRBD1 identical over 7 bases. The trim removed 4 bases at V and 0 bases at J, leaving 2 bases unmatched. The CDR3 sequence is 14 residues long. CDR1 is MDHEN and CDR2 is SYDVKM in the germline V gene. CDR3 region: CASSWGQLNTEAFF. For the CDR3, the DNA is TGTGCCAGCAGTTGGGGACAGTTGAACACTGAAGCTTTCTTT.

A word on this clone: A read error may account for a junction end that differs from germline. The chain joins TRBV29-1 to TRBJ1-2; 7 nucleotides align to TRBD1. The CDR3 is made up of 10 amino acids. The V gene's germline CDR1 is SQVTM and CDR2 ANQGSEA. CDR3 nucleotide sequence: TGCAGCGTCGGGGACAGAATCAAACGCTTC. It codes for CSVGDRIKRF. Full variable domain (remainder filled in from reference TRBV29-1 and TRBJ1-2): SAVISQKPSRDICQRGTSLTIQCQVDSQVTMMFWYRQQPGQSLTLIATANQGSEATYESGFVIDKFPISRPNLTFSTLTVSNMSPEDSSIYLCSVGDRIKRFGSGTRLTVV.

The CDR3 nucleotides read TGTGCCACCAGTGACTCAGCGGGAGGAGCCTACAATGAGCAGTTCTTC. Translating it yields CATSDSAGGAYNEQFF. The gene calls are TRBV24-1 and TRBJ2-1; 9 nucleotides align to TRBD2. Trimming at V came to 4 bases and at J to 2 bases, leaving 5 bases not matched to a gene. Germline CDR1 and CDR2: KGHDR and SFDVKD. The length of the CDR3 is 16 residues.

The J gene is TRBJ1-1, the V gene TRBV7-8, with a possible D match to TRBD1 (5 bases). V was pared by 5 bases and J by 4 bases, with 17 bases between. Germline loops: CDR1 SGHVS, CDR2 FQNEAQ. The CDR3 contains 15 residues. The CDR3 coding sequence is TGTGCCAGCAGCGAAGAGTCAGGGTACGGCACTGAAGCTTTCTTT. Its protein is CASSEESGYGTEAFF.

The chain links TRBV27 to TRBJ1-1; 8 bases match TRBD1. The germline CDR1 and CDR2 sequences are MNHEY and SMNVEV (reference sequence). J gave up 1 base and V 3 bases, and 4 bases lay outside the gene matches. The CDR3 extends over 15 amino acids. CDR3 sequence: CASSLTGAGNTEAFF. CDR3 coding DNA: TGTGCCAGCAGTTTGACAGGGGCGGGGAACACTGAAGCTTTCTTT.

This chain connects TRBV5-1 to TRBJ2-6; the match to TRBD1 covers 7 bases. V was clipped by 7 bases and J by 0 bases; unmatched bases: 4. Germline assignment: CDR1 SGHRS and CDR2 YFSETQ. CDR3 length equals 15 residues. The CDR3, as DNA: TGCGCCAGCTCACAGGGGCACTCTGGGGCCAACGTCCTGACTTTC. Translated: CASSQGHSGANVLTF.

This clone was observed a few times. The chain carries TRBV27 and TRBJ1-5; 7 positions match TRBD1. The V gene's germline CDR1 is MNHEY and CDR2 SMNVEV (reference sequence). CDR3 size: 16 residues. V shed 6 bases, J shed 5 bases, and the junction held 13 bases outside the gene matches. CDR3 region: CASSQGTARRDQPQHF. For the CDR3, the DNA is TGTGCCAGCAGCCAGGGGACAGCCCGGAGGGATCAGCCCCAGCATTTT.

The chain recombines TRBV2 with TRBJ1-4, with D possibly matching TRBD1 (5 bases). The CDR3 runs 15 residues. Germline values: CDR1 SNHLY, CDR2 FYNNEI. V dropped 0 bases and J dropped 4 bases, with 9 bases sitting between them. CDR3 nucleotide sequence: TGTGCCAGCAGTGAAGCGGGTCAGGGTAATGAAAAACTGTTTTTT. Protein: CASSEAGQGNEKLFF.

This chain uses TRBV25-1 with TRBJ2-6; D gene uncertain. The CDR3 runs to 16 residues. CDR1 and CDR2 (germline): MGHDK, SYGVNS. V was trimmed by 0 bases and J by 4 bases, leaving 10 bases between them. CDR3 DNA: TGTGCCAGCAGTGAATACAGTTTGGCCGGGGCCAACGTCCTGACTTTC. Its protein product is CASSEYSLAGANVLTF.

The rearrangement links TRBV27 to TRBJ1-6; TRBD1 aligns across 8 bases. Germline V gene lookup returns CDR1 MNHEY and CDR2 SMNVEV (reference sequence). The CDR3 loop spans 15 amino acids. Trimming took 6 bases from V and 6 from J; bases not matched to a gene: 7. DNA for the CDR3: TGTGCCAGCAGGCTACAGGGGGGAGGTAATTCACCCCTCCACTTT. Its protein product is CASRLQGGGNSPLHF.

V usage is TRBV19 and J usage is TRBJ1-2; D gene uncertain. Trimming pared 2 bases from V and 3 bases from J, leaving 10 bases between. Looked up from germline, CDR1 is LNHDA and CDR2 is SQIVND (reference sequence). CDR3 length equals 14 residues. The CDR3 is CASSISPTYYGYTF. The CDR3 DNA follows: TGTGCCAGTAGTATATCCCCGACTTACTATGGCTACACCTTC.

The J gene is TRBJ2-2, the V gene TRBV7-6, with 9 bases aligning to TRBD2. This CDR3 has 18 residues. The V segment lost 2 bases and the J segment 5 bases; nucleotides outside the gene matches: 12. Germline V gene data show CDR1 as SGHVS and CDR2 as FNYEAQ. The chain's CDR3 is CASSLSLRTSVFTGELFF. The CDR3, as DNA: TGTGCCAGCAGCTTAAGTCTGCGGACTAGCGTCTTTACCGGGGAGCTGTTTTTT. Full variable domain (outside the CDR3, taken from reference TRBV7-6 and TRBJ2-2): GAGVSQSPRYKVTKRGQDVALRCDPISGHVSLYWYRQALGQGPEFLTYFNYEAQQDKSGLPNDRFSAERPEGSISTLTIQRTEQRDSAMYRCASSLSLRTSVFTGELFFGEGSRLTVL.

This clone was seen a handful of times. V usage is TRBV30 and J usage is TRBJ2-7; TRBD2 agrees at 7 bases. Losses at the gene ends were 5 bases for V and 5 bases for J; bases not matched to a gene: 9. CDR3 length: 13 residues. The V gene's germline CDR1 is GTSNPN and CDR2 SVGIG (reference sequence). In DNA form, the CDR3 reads TGTGCCTGGGGACTAGTAGGCGGGGACGAGCAGTACTTC. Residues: CAWGLVGGDEQYF. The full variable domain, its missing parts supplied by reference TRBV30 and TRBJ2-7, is SQTIHQWPATLVQPVGSPLSLECTVEGTSNPNLYWYRQAAGRGLQLLFYSVGIGQISSEVPQNLSASRPQDRQFILSSKKLLLSDSGFYLCAWGLVGGDEQYFGPGTRLTVT.

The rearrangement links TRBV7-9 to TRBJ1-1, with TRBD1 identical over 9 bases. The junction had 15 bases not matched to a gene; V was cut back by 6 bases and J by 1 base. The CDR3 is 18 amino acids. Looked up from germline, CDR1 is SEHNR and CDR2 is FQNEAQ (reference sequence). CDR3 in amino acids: CASRNRPGQGYGNTEAFF. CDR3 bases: TGTGCCAGCAGAAATCGACCGGGACAGGGTTACGGGAACACTGAAGCTTTCTTT.

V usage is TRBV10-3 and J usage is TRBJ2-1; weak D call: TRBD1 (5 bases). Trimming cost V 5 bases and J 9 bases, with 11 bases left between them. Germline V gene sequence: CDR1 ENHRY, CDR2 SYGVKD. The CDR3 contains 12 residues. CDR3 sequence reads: CAISIQGTEQFF. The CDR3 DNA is TGTGCCATCAGTATCCAGGGCACTGAGCAGTTCTTC.

CDR3 in DNA: TGTGCCAGCAGCCCTGGACTAGTTACCGACGAGCAGTACTTC. It yields the protein CASSPGLVTDEQYF. V usage is TRBV7-2 and J usage is TRBJ2-7, with TRBD2 matching over 7 bases. The trim removed 5 bases at V and 5 bases at J, leaving 9 bases unmatched. The CDR3 has 14 amino acids. Germline CDR1 and CDR2: SGHTA and FQGNSA.

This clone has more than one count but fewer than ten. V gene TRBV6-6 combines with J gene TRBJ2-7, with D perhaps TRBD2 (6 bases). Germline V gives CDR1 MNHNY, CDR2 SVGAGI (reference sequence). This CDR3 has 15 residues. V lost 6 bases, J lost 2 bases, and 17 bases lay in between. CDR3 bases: TGTGCCAGCAGCATAGCCGGGACTGCGACCTACGAGCAGTACTTC. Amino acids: CASSIAGTATYEQYF.

CDR3 sequence: CASSPPAQGAGLGELFF. DNA for the CDR3: TGTGCCAGCAGTCCGCCAGCTCAGGGGGCTGGTTTAGGGGAGCTGTTTTTT. This chain joins TRBV28 and TRBJ2-2; 8 bases agree with TRBD1. The ends lost 5 bases at V and 8 bases at J; junction bases unmatched: 16. CDR1 MDHEN and CDR2 SYDVKM come from the germline V gene. The CDR3 contains 17 residues.

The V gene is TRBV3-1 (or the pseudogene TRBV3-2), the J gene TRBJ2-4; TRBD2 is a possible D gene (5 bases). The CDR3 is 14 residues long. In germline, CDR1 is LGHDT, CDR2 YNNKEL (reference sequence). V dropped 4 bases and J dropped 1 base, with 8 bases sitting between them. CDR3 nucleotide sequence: TGTGCCAGCAGCCTGCGAGGGGCCAAAAACATTCAGTACTTC. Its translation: CASSLRGAKNIQYF.

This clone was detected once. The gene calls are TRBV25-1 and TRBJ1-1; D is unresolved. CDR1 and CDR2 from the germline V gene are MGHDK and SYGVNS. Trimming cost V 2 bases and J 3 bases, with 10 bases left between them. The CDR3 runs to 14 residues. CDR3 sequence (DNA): TGTGCCAGCAGTGAAGATCAGGTGGACACTGAAGCTTTCTTT. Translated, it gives CASSEDQVDTEAFF.

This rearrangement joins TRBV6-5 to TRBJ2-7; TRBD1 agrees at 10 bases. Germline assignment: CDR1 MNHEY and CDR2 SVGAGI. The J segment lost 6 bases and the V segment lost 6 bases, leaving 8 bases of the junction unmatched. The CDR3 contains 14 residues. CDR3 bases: TGTGCCAGCAGCACGGACAGGGGGTTCGGCGAGCAGTACTTC. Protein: CASSTDRGFGEQYF.

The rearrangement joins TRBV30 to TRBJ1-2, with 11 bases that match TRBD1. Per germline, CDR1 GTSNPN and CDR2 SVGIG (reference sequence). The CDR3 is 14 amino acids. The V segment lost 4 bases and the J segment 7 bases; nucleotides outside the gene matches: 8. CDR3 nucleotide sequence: TGTGCCTGGAACATCGGACAGGGGGCGCGTGGCTACACCTTC. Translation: CAWNIGQGARGYTF.

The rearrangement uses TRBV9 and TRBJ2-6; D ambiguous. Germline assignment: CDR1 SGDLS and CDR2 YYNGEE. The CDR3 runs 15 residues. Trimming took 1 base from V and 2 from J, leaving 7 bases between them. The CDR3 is CASSVTGTGANVLTF. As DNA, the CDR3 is TGTGCCAGCAGCGTAACCGGTACTGGGGCCAACGTCCTGACTTTC.

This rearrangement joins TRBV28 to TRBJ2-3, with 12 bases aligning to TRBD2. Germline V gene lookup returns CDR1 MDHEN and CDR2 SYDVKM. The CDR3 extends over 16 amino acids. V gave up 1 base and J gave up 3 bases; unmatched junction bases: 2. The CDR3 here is CASSLYTSGRTDTQYF. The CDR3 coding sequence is TGTGCCAGCAGTTTATATACTAGCGGGAGGACAGATACGCAGTATTTT.

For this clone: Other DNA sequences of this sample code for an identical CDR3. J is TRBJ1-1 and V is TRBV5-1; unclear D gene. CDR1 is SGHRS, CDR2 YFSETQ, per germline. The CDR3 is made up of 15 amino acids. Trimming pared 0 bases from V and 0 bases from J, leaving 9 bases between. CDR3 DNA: TGCGCCAGCAGCTTGGTGGCAGGTATGAACACTGAAGCTTTCTTT. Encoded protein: CASSLVAGMNTEAFF. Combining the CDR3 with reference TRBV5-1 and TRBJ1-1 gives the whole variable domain KAGVTQTPRYLIKTRGQQVTLSCSPISGHRSVSWYQQTPGQGLQFLFEYFSETQRNKGNFPGRFSGRQFSNSRSEMNVSTLELGDSALYLCASSLVAGMNTEAFFGQGTRLTVV.

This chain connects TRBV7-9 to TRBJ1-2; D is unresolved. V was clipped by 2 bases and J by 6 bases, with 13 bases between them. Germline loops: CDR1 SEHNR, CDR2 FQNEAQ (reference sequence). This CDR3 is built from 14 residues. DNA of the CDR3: TGTGCCAGCAGCTTACAATCCTCAAGAGATGGCTACACCTTC. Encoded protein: CASSLQSSRDGYTF. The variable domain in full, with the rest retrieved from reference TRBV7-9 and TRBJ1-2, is DTGVSQNPRHKITKRGQNVTFRCDPISEHNRLYWYRQTLGQGPEFLTYFQNEAQLEKSRLLSDRFSAERPKGSFSTLEIQRTEQGDSAMYLCASSLQSSRDGYTFGSGTRLTVV.

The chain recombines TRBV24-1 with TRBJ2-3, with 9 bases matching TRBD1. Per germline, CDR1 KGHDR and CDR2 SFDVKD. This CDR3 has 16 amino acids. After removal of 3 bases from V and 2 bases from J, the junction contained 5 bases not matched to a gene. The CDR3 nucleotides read TGTGCCACCAGTGATCCGGGACAGGGATACACAGATACGCAGTATTTT. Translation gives CATSDPGQGYTDTQYF.